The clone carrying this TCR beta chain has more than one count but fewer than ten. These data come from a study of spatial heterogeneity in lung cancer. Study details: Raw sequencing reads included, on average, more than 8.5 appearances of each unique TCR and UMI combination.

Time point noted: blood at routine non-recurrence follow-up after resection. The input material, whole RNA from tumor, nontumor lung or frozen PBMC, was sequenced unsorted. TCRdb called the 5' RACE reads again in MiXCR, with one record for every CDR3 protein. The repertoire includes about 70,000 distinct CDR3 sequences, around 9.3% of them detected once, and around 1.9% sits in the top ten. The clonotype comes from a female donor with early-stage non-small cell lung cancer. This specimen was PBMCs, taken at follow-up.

In DNA form, the CDR3 reads TGTGCCTGGAGGCGCGGGGGAGGGTTTGACACTGAAGCTTTCTTT. As protein: CAWRRGGGFDTEAFF. The V call is TRBV30, the J call TRBJ1-1; D might be TRBD1 (5 bases). The V end was cut by 3 bases, the J end by 3 bases, with 17 bases between. The CDR3 is 15 amino acids. Germline V gene sequence: CDR1 GTSNPN, CDR2 SVGIG (reference sequence).